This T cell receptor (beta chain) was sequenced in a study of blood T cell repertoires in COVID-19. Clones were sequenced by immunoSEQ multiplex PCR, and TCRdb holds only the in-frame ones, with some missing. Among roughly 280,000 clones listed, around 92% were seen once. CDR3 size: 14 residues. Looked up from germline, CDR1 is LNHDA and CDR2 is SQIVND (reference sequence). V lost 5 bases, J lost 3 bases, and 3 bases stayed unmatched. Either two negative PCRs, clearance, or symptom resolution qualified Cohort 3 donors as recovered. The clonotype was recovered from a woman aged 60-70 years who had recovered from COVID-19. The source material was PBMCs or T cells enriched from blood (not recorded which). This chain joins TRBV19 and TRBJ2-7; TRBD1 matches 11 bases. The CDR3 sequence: CASSPGTGGYEQYF. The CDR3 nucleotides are TGTGCCAGTAGTCCCGGGACAGGGGGCTACGAGCAGTACTTC.